This T cell receptor (beta chain) was observed in a study of control samples from healthy donors and cancer patients. Some clones are missing from TCRdb's copy, which holds only in-frame ones; the method was immunoSEQ multiplex PCR. The sample lists roughly 160,000 clones, over 95% occurring once. Germline CDR1 MDHEN, CDR2 SYDVKM. The CDR3 spans 14 residues. Trimming left V 6 bases short and J 2 bases short, with 13 bases between. The sequence was obtained from a woman in her twenties or thirties in good health. The specimen sequenced was blood. The chain couples TRBV28 to TRBJ1-2, with D maybe TRBD1 (5 bases). Here the CDR3 reads CASRLAGANYGYTF. CDR3 nucleotides: TGTGCCAGCAGGCTCGCCGGGGCCAACTATGGCTACACCTTC.